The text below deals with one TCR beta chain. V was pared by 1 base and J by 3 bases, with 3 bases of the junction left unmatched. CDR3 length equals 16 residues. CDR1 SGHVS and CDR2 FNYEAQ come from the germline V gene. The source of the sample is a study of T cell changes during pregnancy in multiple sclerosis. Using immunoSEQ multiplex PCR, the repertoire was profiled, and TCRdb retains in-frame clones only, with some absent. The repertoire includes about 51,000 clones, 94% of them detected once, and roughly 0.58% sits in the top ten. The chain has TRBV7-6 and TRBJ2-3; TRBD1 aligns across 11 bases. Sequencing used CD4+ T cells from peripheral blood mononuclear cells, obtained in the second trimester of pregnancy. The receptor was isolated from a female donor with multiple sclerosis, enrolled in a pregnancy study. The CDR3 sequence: CASSLGTGGLTDTQYF. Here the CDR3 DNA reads TGTGCCAGCAGCTTAGGGACAGGGGGCCTAACAGATACGCAGTATTTT.